This T cell receptor beta chain stems from a study of tissue T cells after allogeneic stem cell transplantation (dated by TCRdb to between 2021 and 2024). General notes on the study: Using research autopsies of patients with and without GVHD, plus mouse models of GVHD, the study profiled TCR beta repertoires across many tissues. The human part of the study was a prospective observational study with no blinding and no randomization. On the study overall, not on this receptor specifically: Only a few T cell clones appeared in more than one patient, yet motif-based clustering showed tissue-specific repertoire signatures that were shared between patients. The study did not determine which tissue TCRs were alloreactive or antigen-specific, and some clones might have been persisting host cells. Within patients, how anatomically similar tissues were was a major factor shaping TCR repertoire composition, regardless of disease or transplant status. In both patients and mice, only a limited portion of the TCR repertoire detected in tissues was captured by blood and spleen T cells. A small and clinically heterogeneous patient cohort was studied, and sampling depth was acknowledged as a limitation.

The library was built by means of the immunoSEQ multiplex PCR assay. Adaptive Biotechnologies performed TCRbeta CDR3 sequencing at survey depth and reported CDR3 sequences, V/J genes, productive frequency, and template counts. Amplification of TCR beta CDR3 regions started from genomic DNA instead of RNA. On the authors' methods: Jensen-Shannon divergence was used to quantify pairwise repertoire overlap between tissues, with a value of 1 meaning complete divergence and a value of 0 meaning identical repertoires. Tissues were clustered by single-linkage agglomerative hierarchical clustering of pairwise JSD values, and the clustering results were displayed as dendrograms. GLIPH2 was applied to all patient samples using simulation_depth 1000, kmer_min_depth 3, and cdr3_length_cutoff 8, and only groups with more than two unique CDR3s were retained. In a standardized tissue-overlap score, Jaccard GLIPH-group overlap across patients was extrapolated to a standard repertoire size of 1000 clones. Linear mixed-effect models, with tissue included as a fixed effect and individual included as a random effect, were used to assess associations of diversity with clinical or experimental variables. TCRdb's version of the immuneACCESS table is confined to in-frame rearrangements and falls short of the full clone set. An unresolved V gene accounts for under half of the shortfall where checked; the remainder is of unknown origin. V, J and clone size derive from that table, while D and trimming were established from the DNA sequence. This sample gives over 7,000 clones in total; around 37% of them show up just once. Around 3.3% of the sample goes to the ten largest clones.

The CDR1 and CDR2 encoded by the germline V gene are KGHTA and FQNQQP. The CDR3 runs 11 amino acids, cysteine and phenylalanine included. The DNA covers only part of the CDR3, 30 bases in frame from base 1. This clone was seen only once. Its antigen remains unidentified. This receptor is murine, so its gene names and germline sequences reflect the mouse genome. Read coverage stops 1 residue before the CDR3 terminus; the germline J gene supplies the remainder. In light of the paper, this sample's time point label describes: mouse harvest day 14 after allogeneic transplant. Mouse grafts combined 10^7 T-cell-depleted bone marrow cells with 10^6 splenic CD5+ T cells, given via tail vein injection. To model GVHD in mice, a major MHC-mismatch B6 (H2b) into BALB/c (H2d) model was used, and tissues were profiled at day 7 or 14. On day 7 or 14 post-transplant, mouse tissues and retro-orbital blood were harvested with separate sterile tools for each animal, and livers were flushed beforehand. Before genomic DNA isolation with the DNeasy Blood & Tissue Kit, mouse tissues were minced using razor blades in buffered saline.

The receptor was isolated from a female BALB/c mouse given C57BL/6 T cells with graft-versus-host disease after an allogeneic hematopoietic cell transplant. The chain was built from TRBV23 and TRBJ2-5; the table calls TRBD1, which could not be checked here. Source material: skin. The covered CDR3 bases are TGCTCCAGCAGTCAAAGTAACACCCAGTAC. It encodes CSSSQSNTQY. The full CDR3 sequence reads CSSSQSNTQYF.